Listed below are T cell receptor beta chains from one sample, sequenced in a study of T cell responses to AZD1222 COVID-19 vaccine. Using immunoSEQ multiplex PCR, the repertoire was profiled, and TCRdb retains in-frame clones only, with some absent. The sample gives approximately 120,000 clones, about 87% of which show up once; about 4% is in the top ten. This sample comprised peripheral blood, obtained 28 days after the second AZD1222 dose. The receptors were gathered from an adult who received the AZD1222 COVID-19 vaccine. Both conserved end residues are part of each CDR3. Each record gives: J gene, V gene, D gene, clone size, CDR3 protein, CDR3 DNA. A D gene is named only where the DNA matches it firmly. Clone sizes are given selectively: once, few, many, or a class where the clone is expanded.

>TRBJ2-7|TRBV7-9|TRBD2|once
CASSLYNGGSYEQYF
TGTGCCAGCAGCTTATATAACGGGGGGTCTTACGAGCAGTACTTC
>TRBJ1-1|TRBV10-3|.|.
CAISGGPLLNTEAFF
TGTGCCATCAGCGGAGGGCCTCTCCTGAACACTGAAGCTTTCTTT
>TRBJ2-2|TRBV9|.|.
CASTIDGVGTGELFF
TGTGCCAGCACCATAGACGGGGTCGGAACCGGGGAGCTGTTTTTT
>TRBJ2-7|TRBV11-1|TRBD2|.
CASSLGFRGRPHEQYF
TGTGCCAGCAGCTTGGGTTTCCGCGGGAGACCCCACGAGCAGTACTTC
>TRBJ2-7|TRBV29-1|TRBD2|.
CSVVGTSGYEQYF
TGCAGCGTTGTCGGGACTAGCGGGTACGAGCAGTACTTC
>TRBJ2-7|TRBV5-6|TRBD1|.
CASSVGTVGEQYF
TGTGCCAGCAGCGTTGGGACAGTTGGCGAGCAGTACTTC
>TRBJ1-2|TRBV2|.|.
CASLSREDGYTF
TGTGCCAGCCTTTCCAGGGAAGATGGCTACACCTTC
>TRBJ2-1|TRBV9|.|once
CASSEGGRYNEQFF
TGTGCCAGCAGCGAGGGGGGCCGCTACAATGAGCAGTTCTTC
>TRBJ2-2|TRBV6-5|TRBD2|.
CASRLAINTGELFF
TGTGCCAGCAGACTAGCGATAAACACCGGGGAGCTGTTTTTT
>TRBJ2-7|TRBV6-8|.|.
CASSYNRGWEDEQYF
TGTGCCAGCAGTTACAATCGGGGGTGGGAGGACGAGCAGTACTTC
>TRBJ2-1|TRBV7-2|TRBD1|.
CASSLAPGQGGNEQFF
TGTGCCAGCAGCTTAGCCCCAGGACAGGGTGGTAATGAGCAGTTCTTC
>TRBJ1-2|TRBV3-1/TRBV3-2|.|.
CASSQESGLGGYTF
TGTGCCAGCAGCCAAGAATCGGGGCTGGGCGGCTACACCTTC
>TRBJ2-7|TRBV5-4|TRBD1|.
CASSRRRTGVSYEQYF
TGTGCCAGCAGCCGCCGTAGGACAGGGGTTTCCTACGAGCAGTACTTC
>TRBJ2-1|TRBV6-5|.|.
CASSYLVFSYNEQFF
TGTGCCAGCAGTTACCTTGTGTTCTCCTACAATGAGCAGTTCTTC
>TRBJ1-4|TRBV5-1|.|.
CPQRGRGNEKLFF
TGCCCCCAGCGAGGACGAGGTAATGAAAAACTGTTTTTT
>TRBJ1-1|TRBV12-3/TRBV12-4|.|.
CASRIQGNAEAFF
TGTGCCAGCAGAATTCAGGGAAACGCTGAAGCTTTCTTT
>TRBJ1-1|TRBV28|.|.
CASRLLGTFEAFF
TGTGCCAGCCGTCTACTGGGCACTTTTGAAGCTTTCTTT
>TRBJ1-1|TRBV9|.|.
CASGPGTEQAFF
TGTGCCAGCGGGCCCGGGACTGAACAAGCTTTCTTT
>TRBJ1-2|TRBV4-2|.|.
CASSQSAAANYGYTF
TGTGCCAGCAGCCAATCTGCGGCAGCCAACTATGGCTACACCTTC
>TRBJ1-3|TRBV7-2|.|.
CASSPTRGSGNTIYF
TGTGCCAGCAGCCCCACGCGGGGTTCTGGAAACACCATATATTTT
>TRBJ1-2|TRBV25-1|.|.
CASRPVGSYGYTF
TGTGCCAGCAGACCGGTCGGAAGCTATGGCTACACCTTC